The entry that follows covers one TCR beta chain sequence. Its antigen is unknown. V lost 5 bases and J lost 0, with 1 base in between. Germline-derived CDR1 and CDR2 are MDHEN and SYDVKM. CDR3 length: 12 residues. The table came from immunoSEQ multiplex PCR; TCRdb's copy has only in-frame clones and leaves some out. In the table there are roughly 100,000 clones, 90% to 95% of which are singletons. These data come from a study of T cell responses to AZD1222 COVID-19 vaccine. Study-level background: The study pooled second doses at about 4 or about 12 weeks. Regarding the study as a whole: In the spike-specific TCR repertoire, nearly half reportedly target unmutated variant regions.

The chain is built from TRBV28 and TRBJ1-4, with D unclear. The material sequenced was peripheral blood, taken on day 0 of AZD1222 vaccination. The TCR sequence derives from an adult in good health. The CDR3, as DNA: TGTGCCAGCAGTACAACTAATGAAAAACTGTTTTTT. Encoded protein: CASSTTNEKLFF.